Listed below are T cell receptor beta chains from one sample, sequenced in a study of blood T cells in healthy people across ages. TCRdb re-called the 5' RACE reads with MiXCR, one entry per CDR3 protein. This table holds 550,000 to 700,000 distinct CDR3 sequences, 27% found once. Sequenced sample: blood. The receptor source for this set is a woman in her 70s in good health. The CDR3 runs from the conserved cysteine through the conserved F or W. D genes are given only for firm matches. Where a row states a size, it is once, few, many or the class of an expanded clone; other rows omit it.

abundance,j_gene,v_gene,d_gene,CDR3aa,CDR3nt
few,TRBJ1-2,TRBV7-2,NA,CASSFQGSNYGYTF,TGTGCCAGCAGCTTTCAGGGCTCTAACTATGGCTACACCTTC
few,TRBJ1-1,TRBV7-9,TRBD1,CASGPGTGLMNTEAFF,TGTGCCAGCGGTCCCGGGACAGGGCTGATGAACACTGAAGCTTTCTTT
few,TRBJ2-1,TRBV7-3,TRBD2,CASSPSGGAGYNEQFF,TGTGCCAGCAGCCCTAGCGGGGGGGCCGGCTACAATGAGCAGTTCTTC
NA,TRBJ2-5,TRBV7-2,NA,CASSSGPVNQETQYF,TGTGCCAGCAGCTCAGGTCCAGTTAACCAAGAGACCCAGTACTTC
few,TRBJ2-1,TRBV5-1,TRBD2,CASSGGEGYNEQFF,TGCGCCAGTTCGGGGGGGGAGGGCTACAATGAGCAGTTCTTC
NA,TRBJ2-5,TRBV7-9,TRBD1,CASPLQGAEETQYF,TGTGCCAGCCCATTACAGGGGGCCGAGGAGACCCAGTACTTC
many,TRBJ2-1,TRBV29-1,NA,CSVETGGASYNEQFF,TGCAGCGTTGAGACGGGGGGCGCCTCCTACAATGAGCAGTTCTTC
few,TRBJ2-7,TRBV10-2,TRBD2,CASSDFGTSGSYEQYF,TGCGCCAGCAGTGATTTTGGGACTAGCGGCTCCTACGAGCAGTACTTC
NA,TRBJ2-2,TRBV7-9,NA,CASSSTGTPTGELFF,TGTGCCAGCAGCTCGACCGGGACACCTACCGGGGAGCTGTTTTTT
NA,TRBJ2-5,TRBV20-1,TRBD2,CSASLTSGGSRETQYF,TGCAGTGCTAGTCTGACTAGCGGGGGATCCAGGGAGACCCAGTACTTC
few,TRBJ2-7,TRBV6-5,NA,CASSPPGRTEQYF,TGTGCCAGCAGTCCGCCGGGGCGGACCGAGCAGTACTTC
NA,TRBJ1-5,TRBV29-1,NA,CSVVEGRGNQPQHF,TGCAGCGTTGTGGAGGGTAGGGGCAATCAGCCCCAGCATTTT
few,TRBJ1-2,TRBV5-4,NA,CASSLDRVRSARGYTF,TGTGCCAGCAGCTTGGACAGGGTTCGGTCGGCACGTGGCTACACCTTC
NA,TRBJ1-2,TRBV6-6,TRBD1,CASSQTGVHGYTF,TGTGCCAGCAGCCAGACAGGGGTTCATGGCTACACCTTC
NA,TRBJ1-2,TRBV6-5,NA,CASSQGLTGYTF,TGTGCCAGCAGTCAGGGCCTCACGGGCTACACCTTC
NA,TRBJ2-2,TRBV7-8,NA,CASSSPQQRATGELFF,TGTGCCAGCAGCTCTCCTCAACAAAGGGCCACCGGGGAGCTGTTTTTT
few,TRBJ2-5,TRBV6-1,NA,CASRSRLLSGVIQETQYF,TGTGCCAGCAGATCCAGACTATTATCGGGGGTGATCCAAGAGACCCAGTACTTC
NA,TRBJ2-6,TRBV7-2,NA,CASSLAASGANVLTF,TGTGCCAGCAGCTTAGCGGCCTCCGGGGCCAACGTCCTGACTTTC
NA,TRBJ2-1,TRBV20-1,NA,CSARKHDNEQFF,TGCAGTGCTAGGAAACATGACAATGAGCAGTTCTTC
NA,TRBJ1-3,TRBV7-2,NA,CASSFSAITGNTIYF,TGTGCCAGCAGCTTCTCGGCTATAACTGGAAACACCATATATTTT
NA,TRBJ2-7,TRBV20-1,NA,CSARRLAYLEQYF,TGCAGTGCTAGGCGGCTAGCTTATCTTGAGCAGTACTTC
NA,TRBJ2-5,TRBV7-2,NA,CASSFPSEAQYF,TGTGCCAGCAGCTTCCCTAGCGAGGCCCAGTACTTC
NA,TRBJ2-1,TRBV7-2,NA,CASSLRAGALTDEQFF,TGTGCCAGCAGCTTACGTGCGGGTGCCCTGACCGATGAGCAGTTCTTC
NA,TRBJ1-1,TRBV20-1,NA,CSAGSVVGNTEAFF,TGCAGTGCTGGGTCAGTAGTGGGGAACACTGAAGCTTTCTTT
many,TRBJ2-4,TRBV6-6,TRBD1,CASSSPGQGRNIQYF,TGTGCCAGCAGTTCACCGGGACAGGGGAGAAACATTCAGTACTTC
few,TRBJ1-6,TRBV11-1,NA,CASSPSENSPLHF,TGTGCCAGCAGCCCGAGCGAAAATTCACCCCTCCACTTT
NA,TRBJ2-1,TRBV11-2,TRBD2,CASSLSRGLPSGNEQFF,TGTGCCAGCAGCTTATCCCGGGGACTACCGTCGGGAAATGAGCAGTTCTTC
NA,TRBJ1-5,TRBV5-6,NA,CASSLWVSGARQPQHF,TGTGCCAGCAGCTTGTGGGTGTCAGGGGCGAGACAGCCCCAGCATTTT
NA,TRBJ2-2,TRBV4-3,TRBD1,CASSRQGGAGELFF,TGCGCCAGCAGTCGACAGGGGGGGGCCGGGGAGCTGTTTTTT
NA,TRBJ2-6,TRBV12-3/TRBV12-4,TRBD1,CASSPTGQAGANVQTF,TGTGCCAGCAGTCCCACGGGACAGGCAGGGGCCAACGTCCAGACTTTC
few,TRBJ2-3,TRBV7-6,NA,CASSYPPTDTQYF,TGTGCCAGCAGCTACCCTCCCACAGATACGCAGTATTTT
NA,TRBJ2-1,TRBV6-2/TRBV6-3,NA,CASRLSGNEQFF,TGTGCCAGCAGACTCAGCGGTAATGAGCAGTTCTTC
NA,TRBJ2-1,TRBV6-2/TRBV6-3,TRBD1,CASTPGQGRLGQFF,TGTGCCAGCACCCCGGGACAGGGGCGTCTCGGGCAGTTCTTC
NA,TRBJ1-2,TRBV20-1,TRBD1,CSAETGGFGYTF,TGCAGTGCGGAAACAGGGGGCTTTGGCTACACCTTC
many,TRBJ1-2,TRBV2,NA,CASSEHNYGYTF,TGTGCCAGCAGTGAACACAACTATGGCTACACCTTC
NA,TRBJ1-2,TRBV3-1,NA,CASSRTRRDGYTF,TGTGCCAGCAGCCGAACACGACGGGATGGCTACACCTTC
few,TRBJ2-7,TRBV6-5,TRBD1,CASRPGQSKEQYF,TGTGCCAGCAGACCGGGACAGAGTAAAGAGCAGTACTTC
NA,TRBJ2-3,TRBV9,NA,CASSVEGTGDTQYF,TGTGCCAGCAGCGTAGAGGGCACCGGAGATACGCAGTATTTT
few,TRBJ1-1,TRBV7-9,NA,CASNSGGRNTEAFF,TGTGCCAGCAACTCGGGGGGACGGAACACTGAAGCTTTCTTT
few,TRBJ2-7,TRBV20-1,NA,CSARVGRGEYEQYF,TGCAGTGCCAGAGTGGGCAGGGGTGAATACGAGCAGTACTTC
NA,TRBJ2-7,TRBV4-1,TRBD1,CASSQDPGQGSYEQYF,TGCGCCAGCAGCCAAGATCCCGGACAGGGTTCCTACGAGCAGTACTTC
few,TRBJ2-7,TRBV4-3,NA,CASSQERRGEQYF,TGCGCCAGCAGCCAAGAAAGGAGGGGCGAGCAGTACTTC
few,TRBJ2-5,TRBV9,TRBD1,CASSLTGSGGVETQYF,TGTGCCAGCAGCCTCACAGGGTCAGGGGGTGTAGAGACCCAGTACTTC
NA,TRBJ1-1,TRBV3-1,NA,CASSQDPQGTEAFF,TGTGCCAGCAGCCAGGACCCACAGGGAACTGAAGCTTTCTTT
NA,TRBJ1-2,TRBV12-3/TRBV12-4,TRBD1,CTSRTGQGDYTF,TGTACCAGCAGGACGGGACAGGGGGACTACACCTTC
NA,TRBJ2-1,TRBV20-1,TRBD2,CSIAGSQYNEQFF,TGCAGTATAGCGGGTTCCCAATACAATGAGCAGTTCTTC
NA,TRBJ2-7,TRBV27,NA,CATWTDYEQYF,TGTGCCACATGGACCGACTACGAGCAGTACTTC
NA,TRBJ2-1,TRBV5-6,NA,CASSLADGRPSYNEQFF,TGTGCCAGCAGCTTAGCCGACGGGAGACCTTCCTACAATGAGCAGTTCTTC